The clone carrying this T cell receptor beta chain has just a few counts. This sample was taken from a study of T-cell memory formation after mild COVID-19. This CDR3 contains 11 residues. CDR1 is MNHNY and CDR2 is SVGAGI in the germline V gene (reference sequence). Trimming removed 3 bases from V and 4 bases from J, with 3 bases in between. Each CDR3 protein is one row after TCRdb ran MiXCR on the 5' RACE reads. This table has 300,000 to 400,000 distinct CDR3 sequences, about 16% appearing once. The clonotype comes from a man younger than 30 who had mild COVID-19 (a few samples of this study predate the infection). Cell type and time point are not known. The sequenced material came from PBMCs or a T cell subset sorted from them (not recorded which). The V and J genes are TRBV6-6 and TRBJ1-1; D is uncertain. In DNA form, the CDR3 reads TGTGCCAGCAGTTATCCCACTGAAGCTTTCTTT. It is translated as CASSYPTEAFF.